This T cell receptor (beta chain) was documented in a study of a mutant IDH1 vaccine in newly diagnosed glioma. Whole-study context: Patients underwent eight vaccinations, which took place in weeks 1, 3, 5, 7, 11, 15, 19 and 23. Treated patients, averaging about 40 years, were roughly 60% male and approximately 38% female. Either 4-6 weeks after radiotherapy alone or alongside temozolomide, vaccination was begun.

Comments on this clone: The antigen is not known.

Using immunoSEQ multiplex PCR, the repertoire was profiled, and TCRdb retains in-frame clones only, with some absent. The sample has about 21,000 clones; roughly nine tenths are singletons. As to time point: week 11, during vaccination. Every vaccination contained 300 ug of the mutant IDH1 20-mer peptide and was paired with topical imiquimod. Those who donated had recent WHO grade 3 or 4 IDH1-mutant, ATRX-lost astrocytomas. This sequence was found in a woman between 35 and 50 years old with glioma. Sequenced material: PBMCs, taken from a glioma patient whose treatment included an IDH1 peptide vaccine.

DNA for the CDR3: TGTGCCAGCAGTGAAGCCCCCAGCGGGAGTTACGAGCAGTACTTC. Its protein is CASSEAPSGSYEQYF. The J gene is TRBJ2-7, the V gene TRBV6-1; 8 positions agree with TRBD2. Germline-derived CDR1 and CDR2 are MNHNS and SASEGT. Trimming took 0 bases from V and 4 from J; bases not matched to a gene: 5. The CDR3 spans 15 residues.